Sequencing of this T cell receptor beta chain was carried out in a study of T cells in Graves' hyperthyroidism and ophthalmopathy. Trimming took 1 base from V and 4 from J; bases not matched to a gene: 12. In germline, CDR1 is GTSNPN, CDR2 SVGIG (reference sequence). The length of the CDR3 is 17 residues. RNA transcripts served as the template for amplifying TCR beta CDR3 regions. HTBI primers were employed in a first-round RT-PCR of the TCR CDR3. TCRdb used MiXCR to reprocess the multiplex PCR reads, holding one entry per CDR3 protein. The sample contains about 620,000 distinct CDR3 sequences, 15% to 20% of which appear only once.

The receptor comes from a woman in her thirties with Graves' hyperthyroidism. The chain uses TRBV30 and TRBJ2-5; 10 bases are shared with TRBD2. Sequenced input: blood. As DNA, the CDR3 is TGTGCCTGGAGTGCCGGACTAGCGGTCCCGAGAGGAGAGACCCAGTACTTC. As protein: CAWSAGLAVPRGETQYF.